What follows are 5 T cell receptor beta chains derived from one specimen sequenced in a study of T cells in Graves' hyperthyroidism and ophthalmopathy. RNA transcripts yielded amplified TCR beta CDR3 regions. HTBI primers drove first-round RT-PCR of the TCR CDR3. Each CDR3 protein gets one entry after TCRdb re-called the multiplex PCR reads with MiXCR. The table lists over 650,000 distinct CDR3 sequences, roughly 45% of them singletons, with 7% to 7.5% in the top ten. Material for sequencing was peripheral blood or thyroid tissue (not recorded which). The receptors originated from an adult man with Graves' disease, either hyperthyroidism or ophthalmopathy (not recorded which).

The J gene is TRBJ2-7, the V gene TRBV7-9; D is uncertain. The CDR3 has 14 amino acids. V gave up 6 bases and J gave up 0 bases, with 12 bases separating them. In germline, CDR1 is SEHNR, CDR2 FQNEAQ (reference sequence). The CDR3, as DNA: TGTGCCAGCAGTTTTTTGGACGGCTCCTACGAGCAGTACTTC. Translated: CASSFLDGSYEQYF.

There are many counts of this clonotype. This sequence joins TRBV2 and TRBJ1-3; D gene ambiguous. Per the germline V gene, CDR1 is SNHLY and CDR2 is FYNNEI. The CDR3 loop spans 14 amino acids. With 4 bases removed from V and 0 bases from J, the gap between germline ends came to 7 bases. Here the CDR3 DNA reads TGTGCCAGCAGTGTAGGCTACTCTGGAAACACCATATATTTT. It codes for CASSVGYSGNTIYF. Full variable domain (outside the CDR3, taken from reference TRBV2 and TRBJ1-3): EPEVTQTPSHQVTQMGQEVILRCVPISNHLYFYWYRQILGQKVEFLVSFYNNEISEKSEIFDDQFSVERPDGSNFTLKIRSTKLEDSAMYFCASSVGYSGNTIYFGEGSWLTVV.

The rearrangement joins TRBV25-1 to TRBJ1-2; 7 bases fit TRBD1. V lost 3 bases, J lost 7 bases, and 11 bases stayed unmatched. CDR1 and CDR2 from the germline V gene are MGHDK and SYGVNS. CDR3 length equals 15 residues. The CDR3 DNA is TGTGCCAGCAGTGACTGGGACAGTCGCCGTGGTGGCTACACCTTC. Protein sequence: CASSDWDSRRGGYTF.

The rearrangement joins TRBV25-1 to TRBJ1-1; D is unclear. Trimming removed 4 bases at V and 4 bases at J, with 10 bases between. Per the germline V gene, CDR1 is MGHDK and CDR2 is SYGVNS. CDR3 length equals 13 residues. Here the CDR3 DNA reads TGTGCCAGCAGTGCTAATACCTTCACTGAAGCTTTCTTT. Translation gives CASSANTFTEAFF. Drawing the rest from reference TRBV25-1 and TRBJ1-1, the complete variable domain is EADIYQTPRYLVIGTGKKITLECSQTMGHDKMYWYQQDPGMELHLIHYSYGVNSTEKGDLSSESTVSRIRTEHFPLTLESARPSHTSQYLCASSANTFTEAFFGQGTRLTVV.

This rearrangement joins TRBV10-3 to TRBJ1-1; D call uncertain. The CDR3 has 13 amino acids. V was cut by 6 bases and J by 3 bases, with 11 bases left in between. Germline V lookup: CDR1 ENHRY, CDR2 SYGVKD. CDR3 sequence: CAIRAPGDTEAFF. CDR3 DNA sequence: TGTGCCATCAGGGCCCCCGGGGACACTGAAGCTTTCTTT.